Each of the 11 T cell receptor beta chains below was sequenced from the same sample in a study of cytomegalovirus exposure and HLA in healthy donors. Both 60 Vbeta primers and 13 Jbeta primers went into the PCR. Sequencing was performed with immunoSEQ multiplex PCR; in TCRdb, only in-frame clones are kept and a portion is missing. The table has approximately 100,000 clones, about 74% seen once; the top ten hold 1.8%. The sample consisted of PBMCs. The receptor source for this set is a male donor in good health and CMV-seronegative.

The chain combines TRBV20-1 with TRBJ2-3; TRBD1 might be the D (5 bases). The CDR3 covers 11 residues. The V end lost 4 bases, the J end lost 6 bases, and 8 bases lay between the germline ends. Per the germline V gene, CDR1 is DFQATT and CDR2 is SNEGSKA (reference sequence). The CDR3 sequence: CSATPGDTQYF. In DNA, the CDR3 is TGCAGTGCTACCCCAGGGGATACGCAGTATTTT.

The rearrangement links TRBV23-1 to TRBJ2-2; TRBD2 agrees at 10 bases. TRBV23-1 is an ORF, and what it does is uncertain. CDR3 length: 19 amino acids. Unmatched junction bases numbered 19, after V lost 7 bases and J lost 5 bases. The CDR3 here is CASTFLRSGRALDTGELFF. In DNA, the CDR3 is TGCGCCAGCACCTTCTTGCGGAGCGGGAGGGCCTTAGATACCGGGGAGCTGTTTTTT.

The genes are TRBV7-2 and TRBJ1-5, with D unresolved. This CDR3 is built from 15 residues. V was shortened by 3 bases and J by 0 bases, with 9 bases between the two germline ends. Germline V CDR1 and CDR2: SGHTA, FQGNSA. CDR3 residues: CASSFTVNSNQPQHF. CDR3 DNA sequence: TGTGCCAGCAGCTTTACAGTGAATAGCAATCAGCCCCAGCATTTT.

As to this clone: In the same sample, other DNA sequences code for this CDR3. V gene TRBV30 combines with J gene TRBJ2-7; D call uncertain. Germline V gene lookup returns CDR1 GTSNPN and CDR2 SVGIG (reference sequence). Trimming cost V 0 bases and J 2 bases, with 5 bases left between them. The CDR3 runs 12 residues. The CDR3 nucleotides are TGTGCCTGGAGTGTACTGACCTACGAGCAGTACTTC. Translating it yields CAWSVLTYEQYF.

This rearrangement joins TRBV29-1 to TRBJ2-1; 11 bases match TRBD2. The CDR3 is made up of 13 amino acids. With 6 bases clipped from V and 7 bases from J, the junction kept 5 bases outside the gene matches. The germline CDR1 and CDR2 sequences are SQVTM and ANQGSEA. This CDR3 reads CSVAPSGRNEQFF. The CDR3 nucleotides are TGCAGCGTCGCGCCTAGCGGGAGGAATGAGCAGTTCTTC.

This chain joins TRBV4-2 and TRBJ2-7; maybe TRBD2 (6 bases). The germline V gene encodes CDR1 LGHNA and CDR2 YNFKEQ. Trimming stripped 5 bases from V and 3 bases from J, with 14 bases between. CDR3 length equals 14 residues. CDR3 sequence: CASSYGDSHYEQYF. The DNA of the CDR3 is TGTGCCAGCAGCTACGGGGACTCACACTACGAGCAGTACTTC.

The V call is TRBV28, the J call TRBJ1-1; 8 bases agree with TRBD1. V gave up 5 bases and J gave up 4 bases; unmatched junction bases: 3. From germline, CDR1 is MDHEN and CDR2 SYDVKM. CDR3 length: 13 amino acids. CDR3 in amino acids: CASSPTGGTEAFF. The CDR3 region has the DNA TGTGCCAGCAGTCCTACAGGGGGCACTGAAGCTTTCTTT.

This chain uses TRBV7-2 with TRBJ2-5; D gene uncertain. The CDR3 sequence is 13 residues long. Trimming removed 1 base from V and 5 bases from J, with 8 bases in between. The V gene's germline CDR1 is SGHTA and CDR2 FQGNSA. CDR3 in amino acids: CASSLGSGETQYF. Here the CDR3 DNA reads TGTGCCAGCAGCTTAGGTTCGGGTGAGACCCAGTACTTC.

The chain uses TRBV4-1 and TRBJ2-1; 11 bases match TRBD2. This CDR3 region has 16 residues. V dropped 4 bases and J dropped 10; count of bases not matched to a gene: 12. Germline CDR1 MGHRA, CDR2 YSYEKL. CDR3 protein: CASSPLSGRAVEEQFF. For the CDR3, the DNA is TGCGCCAGCAGCCCCCTTAGCGGGAGGGCCGTCGAGGAGCAGTTCTTC.

About this clone: Mismatch with germline at one junction end may stem from a read error. The chain links TRBV9 to TRBJ1-1, with 8 bases that match TRBD1. The germline gives CDR1 SGDLS, CDR2 YYNGEE. The CDR3 is 17 residues long. The CDR3 here is CASSGTGFVGMNTEAFF. Here the CDR3 DNA reads TGTGCCAGCAGCGGGACAGGGTTCGTCGGGATGAATACTGAAGCTTTCTTT.

The rearrangement uses TRBV28 and TRBJ1-1; weak D call: TRBD1 (5 bases). Per germline, CDR1 MDHEN and CDR2 SYDVKM. The V gene lost 4 bases and the J gene lost 2 bases, with 8 bases spanning the gap. The CDR3 length is 13 residues. The CDR3 DNA reads TGTGCCAGCAGTTGGGGCAGAAACACTGAAGCTTTCTTT. Amino acids: CASSWGRNTEAFF.